This is a list of T cell receptor beta chains from one sample in a study of shared clonotypes between healthy human individuals. Method: immunoSEQ multiplex PCR; TCRdb's copy keeps in-frame clones and lacks some. This table has roughly 2,300,000 clones, around 93% appearing once. Sequencing was carried out using naive CD4+ T cells from PBMCs. Receptor source: a man between 18 and 29 years old in good health. Some clones in this sample may be carry-over from other donors' samples. The conserved cysteine and the conserved F or W are not part of the CDR3 here. The order of the fields is CDR3 protein, V gene.

CDR3: ATQAGRGVDEKLF
V: TRBV10-3

CDR3: ASSLVLAGVYNEQF
V: TRBV11-1

CDR3: ASSFSQLPTDTQY
V: TRBV7-3

CDR3: ASSLGGTGAHETQY
V: TRBV5-1

CDR3: ASSLAQGLYGYT
V: TRBV7-2

CDR3: ASSRSGRETDTQY
V: TRBV7-2

CDR3: ASLRGQPNYNEQF
V: TRBV2

CDR3: ASSLQAGEQY
V: TRBV28

CDR3: ASSPPLRQGENEQF
V: TRBV28

CDR3: ASSGMGLPGGTDTQY
V: TRBV9

CDR3: SVAGTGGDYGYT
V: TRBV29-1

CDR3: ASIGTASTDTQY
V: TRBV7-9

CDR3: ASSQLLGEKLF
V: TRBV4-3

CDR3: ASTPGLAGAEQF
V: TRBV7-6

CDR3: ASIQGANTEAF
V: TRBV6-1

CDR3: ASSASTSGSYNEQF
V: TRBV5-1

CDR3: ASSQDRGNTGELF
V: TRBV4-1

CDR3: ASSSAGFNNEQF
V: TRBV18

CDR3: ASSLGGTLLNEQF
V: TRBV5-1

CDR3: ASNFGTQKAF
V: TRBV6-4

CDR3: ASSLILAGGTGELF
V: TRBV7-3

CDR3: ASSIFETRPPGNTIY
V: TRBV19

CDR3: ASSLAGQGNTGELF
V: TRBV5-1

CDR3: ASSQGLAGDGYEQY
V: TRBV5-4

CDR3: ASSLVSGAYGQY
V: TRBV7-2

CDR3: ASSPQGINTEAF
V: TRBV4-3

CDR3: ASSPPGGGRMDTQY
V: TRBV10-1

CDR3: ASSLKPGQSNEKLF
V: TRBV18

CDR3: ASSQGGRGPEAF
V: TRBV4-1

CDR3: ASSQGANQPQH
V: TRBV7-9

CDR3: ASSPPGSGSSYEQY
V: TRBV18

CDR3: ASSLEGADTQY
V: TRBV5-8

CDR3: ATQSGGPSEQY
V: TRBV28

CDR3: ATSRETDSNQPQH
V: TRBV15

CDR3: ASSLRGSSGANVLT
V: TRBV7-2

CDR3: ASSLISGYSQNTEAF
V: TRBV5-1

CDR3: ASSQEEYSGRAVDNEQF
V: TRBV14

CDR3: ASSHLGRAGLAKNIQY
V: TRBV4-1

CDR3: ASSSTSGTRNNEQF
V: TRBV7-2

CDR3: ASSPPTGSGNQPQH
V: TRBV28

CDR3: ASSGVSGANVLT
V: TRBV19

CDR3: ASSPPGGRETQY
V: TRBV19

CDR3: ASSPSLAGLGRQF
V: TRBV11-2

CDR3: ASSQDGGEQF
V: TRBV4-1

CDR3: ASSMPRVNEQF
V: TRBV7-9

CDR3: ASSSDRWNEKLF
V: TRBV7-9

CDR3: ASSEFREGGYT
V: TRBV6-1

CDR3: ASAPYPSSRDEQF
V: TRBV12-5

CDR3: ASSLPAREQY
V: TRBV28